This TCR beta chain was found in a study of T cells in Graves' hyperthyroidism and ophthalmopathy. Overall study results and limits: The majority of expanded thyroid clonotypes above 0.001 also appeared in blood.

This CDR3 is 14 amino acids long. The V end was cut by 0 bases, the J end by 4 bases, with 9 bases between. Germline V lookup: CDR1 KGHSH, CDR2 LQKENI. With respect to this clonotype: Its target is not known.

TCR beta CDR3 regions were amplified from RNA transcripts. The TCR CDR3 was amplified in a first-round RT-PCR using the HTBI primer set. TCRdb reanalysed the multiplex PCR reads using MiXCR and keeps one entry per CDR3 protein. In the table there are 530,000 or so distinct CDR3 sequences, 46% of which are singletons. The TCR was taken from a woman younger than 30 with Graves' hyperthyroidism. The chain has TRBV18 and TRBJ1-1; no definite D call. The sequenced sample consisted of peripheral blood or thyroid tissue (not recorded which). The CDR3 sequence: CASSPPSRSTEAFF. CDR3 nucleotide sequence: TGTGCCAGCTCACCACCGAGCCGGAGCACTGAAGCTTTCTTT.